This T cell receptor (beta chain) stems from a study of human T cells and chemical hapten exposure. Study-wide context: Readings were taken at 6 days from patch tests that had applied 0.01% DPC to the upper back.

TCRdb re-called the RACE reads with MiXCR, one entry per CDR3 protein. The sample lists 110,000 to 150,000 distinct CDR3 sequences, 10% to 15% occurring once. This clonotype turned up a few times. There are 14 residues in the CDR3. Trimming pared 6 bases from V and 5 bases from J, leaving 16 bases between. Described time point: patch test 2, 6 weeks after DPC sensitization. The treatment is: therapeutic diphenylcyclopropenone sensitization with weekly scalp DPC. This sequence originates from a woman in her fifties or sixties with alopecia areata. Some clones in this sample may be carry-over from other donors' samples. V is TRBV12-3 or TRBV12-4 and J is TRBJ1-1; D remains ambiguous. Source: whole blood, taken in connection with sensitization to the hapten diphenylcyclopropenone (DPC). CDR3 coding DNA: TGTGCCAGCAGGTTCTCATCTCTGGGGACTGAAGCTTTCTTT. This gives the protein CASRFSSLGTEAFF.